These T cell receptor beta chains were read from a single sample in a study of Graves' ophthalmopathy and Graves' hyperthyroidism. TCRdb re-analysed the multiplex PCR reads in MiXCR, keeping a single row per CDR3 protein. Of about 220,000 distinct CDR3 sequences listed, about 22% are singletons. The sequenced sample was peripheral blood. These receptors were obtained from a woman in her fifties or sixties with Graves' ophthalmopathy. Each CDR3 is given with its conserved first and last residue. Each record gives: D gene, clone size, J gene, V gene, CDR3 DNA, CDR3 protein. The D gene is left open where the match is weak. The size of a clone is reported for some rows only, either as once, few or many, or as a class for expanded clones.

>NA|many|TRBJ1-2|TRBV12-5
TGTGCTAGTGGTTTGGTAATGACAGGCGGTAACTATGGCTACACCTTC
CASGLVMTGGNYGYTF
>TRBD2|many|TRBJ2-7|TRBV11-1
TGTGCCAGCAGCCCACCGGGACTAGCGGGAGAATGGGACTACGAGCAGTACTTC
CASSPPGLAGEWDYEQYF
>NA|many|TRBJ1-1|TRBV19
TGTGCCAGTAATCCGTACATGAACACTGAAGCTTTCTTT
CASNPYMNTEAFF
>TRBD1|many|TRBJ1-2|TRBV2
TGTGCCAGCAGTGAAGGGACAGGGGCCCGCTATGGCTACACCTTC
CASSEGTGARYGYTF
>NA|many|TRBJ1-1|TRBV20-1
TGCAGTGGGGACGGACAGAACACTGAAGCTTTCTTT
CSGDGQNTEAFF
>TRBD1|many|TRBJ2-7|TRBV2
TGTGCCAGCAGGAGGACAGGGGGCCAGCAGTACTTC
CASRRTGGQQYF
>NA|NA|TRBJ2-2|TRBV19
TGTGCCAGTAGTCCCCCCACAAGACACACCTGGGTGTACACCGGGGAGCTGTTTTTT
CASSPPTRHTWVYTGELFF
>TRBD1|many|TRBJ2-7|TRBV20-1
TGCAGTGGGCCGAGGACAGGCCCCTACGAGCAGTACTTC
CSGPRTGPYEQYF
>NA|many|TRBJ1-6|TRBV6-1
TGTGCCAGCAGTGAAACCTTATACCTTGGAAATTCACCCCTCCACTTT
CASSETLYLGNSPLHF
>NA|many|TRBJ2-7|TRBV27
TGTGCCAGCAGTTCGGGGGAGCTCTACGAGCAGTACTTC
CASSSGELYEQYF
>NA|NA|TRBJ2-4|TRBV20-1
TGCAGTGCTACCAGTGGCCCGGAACTAGCCAAAAACATTCAGTACTTC
CSATSGPELAKNIQYF
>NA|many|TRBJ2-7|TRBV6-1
TGTGCCAGCAGTCGAATCACCGGGACCCATCTCGAGCAGTACTTC
CASSRITGTHLEQYF
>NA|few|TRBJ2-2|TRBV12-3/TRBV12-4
TGTGCCAGCAGTTTGAAAAGGTCCACCGGGGAGCTGTTTTTT
CASSLKRSTGELFF
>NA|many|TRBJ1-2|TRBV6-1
TGTGCCAGCGGAAACACAGGGACTAACTATGGCTACACCTTC
CASGNTGTNYGYTF
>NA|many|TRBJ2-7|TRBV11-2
TGTGCCAGCAGCCATTTTTACGAGCAGTACTTC
CASSHFYEQYF
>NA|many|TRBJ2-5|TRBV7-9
TGTGCCAGCAGCCTACGAAGGACTGTGACCCAGTACTTC
CASSLRRTVTQYF
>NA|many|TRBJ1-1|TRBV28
TGTGCCAGCAGTTTTGCCGCTGAAGCTTTCTTT
CASSFAAEAFF
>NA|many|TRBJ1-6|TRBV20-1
TGCAGTGCTAGAGATCTTGGGGTGGGGAATTCACCCCTCCACTTT
CSARDLGVGNSPLHF
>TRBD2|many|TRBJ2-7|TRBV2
TGTGCCAGCAGTGAAGGCAGGGGGGCAACTAGCGGGAACTACGAGCAGTACTTC
CASSEGRGATSGNYEQYF
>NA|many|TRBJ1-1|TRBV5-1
TGCGCCAGCAGCGGGTACCCAGGGACTGACACTGAAGCTTTCTTT
CASSGYPGTDTEAFF
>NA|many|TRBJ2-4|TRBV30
TGTGCCTGGAGTGTGTGGGGACTGACTCGGGCCAAAAACATTCAGTACTTC
CAWSVWGLTRAKNIQYF
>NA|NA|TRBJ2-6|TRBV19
TGTGCCAGTAAGGGGGAAGGGGCCAACGTCCTGACTTTC
CASKGEGANVLTF
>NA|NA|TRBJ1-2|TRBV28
TGTGCCAGCACTCAAAGGAGGGTAGACGGCTACACCTTC
CASTQRRVDGYTF
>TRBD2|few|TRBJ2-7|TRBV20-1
TGCAGTGCTAGAAACCCGGGGGGACTAGCGGACTACGAGCAGTACTTC
CSARNPGGLADYEQYF
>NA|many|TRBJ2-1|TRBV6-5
TGTGCCAGCAGTTACTCGGGGGGAGGAAATGAGCAGTTCTTC
CASSYSGGGNEQFF
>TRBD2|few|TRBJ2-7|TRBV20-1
TGCAGTGCTTCTGGGGAGGGCCCCTACGAGCAGTACTTC
CSASGEGPYEQYF
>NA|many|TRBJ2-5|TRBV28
TGTGCCAGCAGTTCGCCGGGGTGGGGGGGACAACAAGAGACCCAGTACTTC
CASSSPGWGGQQETQYF
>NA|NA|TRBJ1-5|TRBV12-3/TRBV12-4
TGTGCCAGCAGCATCGCCCGCAATCAGCCCCAGCATTTT
CASSIARNQPQHF